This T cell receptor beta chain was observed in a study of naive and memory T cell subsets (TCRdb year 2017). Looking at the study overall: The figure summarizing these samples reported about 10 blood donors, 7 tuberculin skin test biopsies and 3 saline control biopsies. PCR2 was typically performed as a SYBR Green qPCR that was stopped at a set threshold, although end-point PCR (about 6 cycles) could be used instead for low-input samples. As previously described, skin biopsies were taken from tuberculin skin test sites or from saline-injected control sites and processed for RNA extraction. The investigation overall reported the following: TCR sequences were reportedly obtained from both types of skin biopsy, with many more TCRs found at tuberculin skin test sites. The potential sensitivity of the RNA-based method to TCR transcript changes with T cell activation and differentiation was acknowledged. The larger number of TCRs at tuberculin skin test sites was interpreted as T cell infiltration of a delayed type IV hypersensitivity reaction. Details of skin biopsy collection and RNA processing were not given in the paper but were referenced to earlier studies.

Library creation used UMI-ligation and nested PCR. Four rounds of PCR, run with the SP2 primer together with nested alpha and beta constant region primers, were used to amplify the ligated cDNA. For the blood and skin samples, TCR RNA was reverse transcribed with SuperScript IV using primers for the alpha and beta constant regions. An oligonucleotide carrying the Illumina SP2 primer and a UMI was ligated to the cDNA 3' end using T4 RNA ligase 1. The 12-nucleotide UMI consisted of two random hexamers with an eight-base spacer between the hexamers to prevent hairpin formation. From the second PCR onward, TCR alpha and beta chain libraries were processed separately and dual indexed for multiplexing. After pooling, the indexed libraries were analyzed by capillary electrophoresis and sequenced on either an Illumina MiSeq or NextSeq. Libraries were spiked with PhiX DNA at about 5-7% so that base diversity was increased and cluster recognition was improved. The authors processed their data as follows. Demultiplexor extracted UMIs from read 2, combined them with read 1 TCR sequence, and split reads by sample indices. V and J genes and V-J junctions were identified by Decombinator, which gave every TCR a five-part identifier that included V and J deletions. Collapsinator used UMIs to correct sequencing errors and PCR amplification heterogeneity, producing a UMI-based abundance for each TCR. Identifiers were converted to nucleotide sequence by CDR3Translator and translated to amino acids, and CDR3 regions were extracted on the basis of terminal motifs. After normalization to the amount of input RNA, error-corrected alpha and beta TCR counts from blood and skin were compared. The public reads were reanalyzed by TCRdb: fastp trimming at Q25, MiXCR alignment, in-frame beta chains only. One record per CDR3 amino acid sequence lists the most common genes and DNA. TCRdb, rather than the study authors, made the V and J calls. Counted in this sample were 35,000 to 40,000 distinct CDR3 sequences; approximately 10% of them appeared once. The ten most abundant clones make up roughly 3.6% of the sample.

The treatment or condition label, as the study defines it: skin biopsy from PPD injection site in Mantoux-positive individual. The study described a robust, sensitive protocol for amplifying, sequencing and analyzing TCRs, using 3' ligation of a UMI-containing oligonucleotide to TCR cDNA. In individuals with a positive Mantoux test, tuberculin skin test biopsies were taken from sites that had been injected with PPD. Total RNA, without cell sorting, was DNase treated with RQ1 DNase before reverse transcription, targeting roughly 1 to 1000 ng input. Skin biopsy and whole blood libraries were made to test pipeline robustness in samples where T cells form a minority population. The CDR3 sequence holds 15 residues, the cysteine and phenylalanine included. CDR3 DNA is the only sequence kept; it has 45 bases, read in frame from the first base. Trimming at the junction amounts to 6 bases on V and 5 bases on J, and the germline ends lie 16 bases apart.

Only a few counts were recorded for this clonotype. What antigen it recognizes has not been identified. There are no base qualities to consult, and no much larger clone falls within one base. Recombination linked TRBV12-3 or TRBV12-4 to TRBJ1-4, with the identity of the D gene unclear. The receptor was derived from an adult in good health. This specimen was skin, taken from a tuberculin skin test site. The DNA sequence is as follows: TGTGCCAGCAGCCCACGACAAAGCCTAAATGAAAAACTGTTTTTT. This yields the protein CASSPRQSLNEKLFF.